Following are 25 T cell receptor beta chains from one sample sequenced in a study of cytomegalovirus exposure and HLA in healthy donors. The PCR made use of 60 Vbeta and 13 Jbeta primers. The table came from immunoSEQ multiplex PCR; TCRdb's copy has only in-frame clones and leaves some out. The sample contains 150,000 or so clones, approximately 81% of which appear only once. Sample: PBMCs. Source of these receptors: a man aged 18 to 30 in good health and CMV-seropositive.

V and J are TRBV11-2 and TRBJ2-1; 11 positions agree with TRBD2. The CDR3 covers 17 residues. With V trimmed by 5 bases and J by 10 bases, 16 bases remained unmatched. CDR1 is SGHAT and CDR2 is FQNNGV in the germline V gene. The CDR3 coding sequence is TGTGCCAGCAGCATAGCGGGGGGGCAAAGAAGGCGGTGGGAGCAGTTCTTC. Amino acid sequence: CASSIAGGQRRRWEQFF. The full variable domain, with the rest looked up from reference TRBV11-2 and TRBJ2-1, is EAGVAQSPRYKIIEKRQSVAFWCNPISGHATLYWYQQILGQGPKLLIQFQNNGVVDDSQLPKDRFSAERLKGVDSTLKIQPAKLEDSAVYLCASSIAGGQRRRWEQFFGPGTRLTVL.

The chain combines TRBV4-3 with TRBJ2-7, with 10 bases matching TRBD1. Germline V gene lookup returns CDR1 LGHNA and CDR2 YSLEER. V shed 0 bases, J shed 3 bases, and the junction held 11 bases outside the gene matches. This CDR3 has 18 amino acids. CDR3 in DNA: TGCGCCAGCAGCCAAGAAGCCAGCAGGGGACAGGGGTTCTACGAGCAGTACTTC. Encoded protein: CASSQEASRGQGFYEQYF.

The CDR3 DNA follows: TGTGCCAGCAGTGCCCAACCCATCCCAGGGGCCATGTACACTGAAGCTTTCTTT. Amino acids: CASSAQPIPGAMYTEAFF. This rearrangement joins TRBV2 to TRBJ1-1, with D possibly TRBD1 on 6 matching bases. CDR3 length equals 18 residues. Trimming took off 4 bases at V and 3 bases at J, with 24 bases between the two ends. CDR1 is SNHLY, CDR2 FYNNEI, per germline.

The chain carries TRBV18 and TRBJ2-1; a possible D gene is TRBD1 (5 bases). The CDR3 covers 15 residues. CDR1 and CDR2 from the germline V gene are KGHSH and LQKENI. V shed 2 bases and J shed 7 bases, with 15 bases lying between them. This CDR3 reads CASSPRGIRSNEQFF. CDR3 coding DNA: TGTGCCAGCTCACCAAGGGGAATCCGGTCAAATGAGCAGTTCTTC.

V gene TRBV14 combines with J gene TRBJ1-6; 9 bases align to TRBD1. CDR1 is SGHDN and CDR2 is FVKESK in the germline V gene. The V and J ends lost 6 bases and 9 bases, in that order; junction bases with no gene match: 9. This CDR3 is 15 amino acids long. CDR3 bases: TGTGCCAGCAGTCTTCAGACAGGGGGTGTTTCACCCCTCCACTTT. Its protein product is CASSLQTGGVSPLHF.

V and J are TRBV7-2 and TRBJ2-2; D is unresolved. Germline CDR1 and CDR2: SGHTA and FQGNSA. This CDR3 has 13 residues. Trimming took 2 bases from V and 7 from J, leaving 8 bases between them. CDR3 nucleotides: TGTGCCAGCAGCTTACATGATAGCGGGGAGCTGTTTTTT. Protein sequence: CASSLHDSGELFF.

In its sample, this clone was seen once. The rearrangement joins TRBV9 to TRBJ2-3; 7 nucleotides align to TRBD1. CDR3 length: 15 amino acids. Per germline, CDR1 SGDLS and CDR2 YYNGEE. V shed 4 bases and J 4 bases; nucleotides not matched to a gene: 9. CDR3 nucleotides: TGTGCCAGCAGCTTACTAAGTCAGGGGGCAGATACGCAGTATTTT. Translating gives CASSLLSQGADTQYF. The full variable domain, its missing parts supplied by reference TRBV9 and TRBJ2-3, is DSGVTQTPKHLITATGQRVTLRCSPRSGDLSVYWYQQSLDQGLQFLIQYYNGEERAKGNILERFSAQQFPDLHSELNLSSLELGDSALYFCASSLLSQGADTQYFGPGTRLTVL.

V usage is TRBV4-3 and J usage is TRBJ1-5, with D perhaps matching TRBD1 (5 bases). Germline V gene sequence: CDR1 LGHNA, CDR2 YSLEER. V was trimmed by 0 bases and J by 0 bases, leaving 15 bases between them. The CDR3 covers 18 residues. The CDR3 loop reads CASSQDTQGKGSNQPQHF. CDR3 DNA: TGCGCCAGCAGCCAAGATACCCAGGGAAAGGGTAGCAATCAGCCCCAGCATTTT.

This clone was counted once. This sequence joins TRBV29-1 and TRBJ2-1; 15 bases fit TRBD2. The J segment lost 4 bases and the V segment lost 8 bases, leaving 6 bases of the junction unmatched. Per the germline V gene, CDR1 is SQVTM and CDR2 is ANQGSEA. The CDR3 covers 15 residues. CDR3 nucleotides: TGCAGCACCGCCGGGACTAGCGGGGGGTACAATGAGCAGTTCTTC. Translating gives CSTAGTSGGYNEQFF.

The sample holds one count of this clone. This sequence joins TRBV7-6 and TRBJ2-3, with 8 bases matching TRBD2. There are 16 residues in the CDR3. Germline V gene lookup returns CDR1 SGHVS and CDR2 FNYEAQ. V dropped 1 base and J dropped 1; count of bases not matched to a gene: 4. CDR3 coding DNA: TGTGCCAGCAGCTTAGTTCCAGCGGGGGGCACAGATACGCAGTATTTT. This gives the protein CASSLVPAGGTDTQYF.

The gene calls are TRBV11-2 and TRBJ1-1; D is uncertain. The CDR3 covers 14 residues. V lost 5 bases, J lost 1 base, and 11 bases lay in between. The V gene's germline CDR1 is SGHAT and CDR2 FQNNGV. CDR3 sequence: CASSPLGENTEAFF. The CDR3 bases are TGTGCCAGCAGCCCCCTCGGAGAGAACACTGAAGCTTTCTTT. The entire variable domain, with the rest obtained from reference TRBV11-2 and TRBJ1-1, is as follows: EAGVAQSPRYKIIEKRQSVAFWCNPISGHATLYWYQQILGQGPKLLIQFQNNGVVDDSQLPKDRFSAERLKGVDSTLKIQPAKLEDSAVYLCASSPLGENTEAFFGQGTRLTVV.

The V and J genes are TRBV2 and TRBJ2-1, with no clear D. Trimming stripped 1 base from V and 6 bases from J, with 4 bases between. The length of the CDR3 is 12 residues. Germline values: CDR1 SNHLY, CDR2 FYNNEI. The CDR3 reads CASSEGRNEQFF. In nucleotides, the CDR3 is TGTGCCAGCAGTGAAGGTCGCAATGAGCAGTTCTTC.

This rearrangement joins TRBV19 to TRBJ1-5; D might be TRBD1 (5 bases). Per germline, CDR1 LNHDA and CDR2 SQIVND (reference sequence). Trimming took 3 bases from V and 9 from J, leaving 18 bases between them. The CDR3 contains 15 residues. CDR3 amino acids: CASSIDAGPSWPQHF. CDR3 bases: TGTGCCAGTAGTATCGACGCGGGACCCAGCTGGCCCCAGCATTTT.

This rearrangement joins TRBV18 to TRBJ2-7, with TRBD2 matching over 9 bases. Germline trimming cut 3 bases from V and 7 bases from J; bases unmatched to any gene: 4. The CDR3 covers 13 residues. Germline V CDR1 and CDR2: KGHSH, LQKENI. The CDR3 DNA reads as TGTGCCAGCTCACCGGCGGGGGGGCGGGAGCAGTACTTC. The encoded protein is CASSPAGGREQYF.

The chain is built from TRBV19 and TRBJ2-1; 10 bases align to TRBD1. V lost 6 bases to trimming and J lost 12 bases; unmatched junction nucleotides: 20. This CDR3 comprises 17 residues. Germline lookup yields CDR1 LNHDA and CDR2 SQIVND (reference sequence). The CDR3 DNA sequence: TGTGCCAGTAGCACTATATTATCCCGACAGGGGGCAAGTGTGCAGTTCTTC. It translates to CASSTILSRQGASVQFF.

The CDR3 DNA reads TGTGCCAGCAGCAGTACGGGACAGGTAATCTACGAGCAGTACTTC. Protein product: CASSSTGQVIYEQYF. This rearrangement joins TRBV5-4 to TRBJ2-7; 8 bases align to TRBD1. The V segment lost 4 bases and the J segment 3 bases; nucleotides outside the gene matches: 9. Germline V lookup: CDR1 SGHNT, CDR2 YYREEE (reference sequence). The CDR3 runs 15 residues.

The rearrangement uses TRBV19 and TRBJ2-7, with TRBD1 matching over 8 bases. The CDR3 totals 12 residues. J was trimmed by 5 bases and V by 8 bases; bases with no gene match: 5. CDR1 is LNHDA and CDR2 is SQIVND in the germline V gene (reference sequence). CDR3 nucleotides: TGTGCCAGTGCGTCAGGGGGCGACGAGCAGTACTTC. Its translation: CASASGGDEQYF.

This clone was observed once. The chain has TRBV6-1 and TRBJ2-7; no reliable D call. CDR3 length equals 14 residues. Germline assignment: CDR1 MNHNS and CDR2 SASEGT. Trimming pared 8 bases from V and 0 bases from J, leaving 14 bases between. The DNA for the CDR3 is TGTGCCAGCTACCCGGGTCCTCACTCCTACGAGCAGTACTTC. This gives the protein CASYPGPHSYEQYF.

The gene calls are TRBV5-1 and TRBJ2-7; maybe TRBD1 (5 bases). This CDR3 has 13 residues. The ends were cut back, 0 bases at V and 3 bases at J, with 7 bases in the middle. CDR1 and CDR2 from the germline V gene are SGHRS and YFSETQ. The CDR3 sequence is CASSLEGFYEQYF. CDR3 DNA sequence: TGCGCCAGCAGCTTGGAGGGGTTCTACGAGCAGTACTTC.

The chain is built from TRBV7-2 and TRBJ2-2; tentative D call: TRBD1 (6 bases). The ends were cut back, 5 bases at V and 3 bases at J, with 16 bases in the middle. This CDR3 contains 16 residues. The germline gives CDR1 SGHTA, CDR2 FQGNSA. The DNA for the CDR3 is TGTGCCAGCAGCCTAAAGGACAGACTATACACCGGGGAGCTGTTTTTT. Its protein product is CASSLKDRLYTGELFF.

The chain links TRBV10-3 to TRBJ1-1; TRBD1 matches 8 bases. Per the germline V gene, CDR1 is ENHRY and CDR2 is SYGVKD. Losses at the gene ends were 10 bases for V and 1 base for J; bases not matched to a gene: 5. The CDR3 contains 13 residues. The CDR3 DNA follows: TGTGCCACGATGACAGGGGAGAACACTGAAGCTTTCTTT. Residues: CATMTGENTEAFF.

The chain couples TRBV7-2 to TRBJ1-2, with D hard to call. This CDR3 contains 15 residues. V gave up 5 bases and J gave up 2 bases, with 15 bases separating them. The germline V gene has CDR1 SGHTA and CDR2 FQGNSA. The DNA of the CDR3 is TGTGCCAGCAGCGGGTCGGGAGGACCAAACTATGGCTACACCTTC. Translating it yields CASSGSGGPNYGYTF.

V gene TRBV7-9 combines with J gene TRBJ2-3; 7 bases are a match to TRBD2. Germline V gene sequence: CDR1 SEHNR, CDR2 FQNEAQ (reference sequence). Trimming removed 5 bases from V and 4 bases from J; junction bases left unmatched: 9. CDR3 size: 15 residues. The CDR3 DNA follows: TGTGCCAGCAGCCCAACCGGGGAGGGTGCAGATACGCAGTATTTT. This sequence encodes CASSPTGEGADTQYF.

The CDR3 DNA is TGTGCCAGCAGTGGTAGGAGAGGAGGCTATAGCAATCAGCCCCAGCATTTT. It is translated as CASSGRRGGYSNQPQHF. This rearrangement joins TRBV6-1 to TRBJ1-5; no firm D call. V shed 4 bases and J shed 0 bases, with 16 bases lying between them. Germline CDR1 is MNHNS and CDR2 is SASEGT. This CDR3 has 17 amino acids.

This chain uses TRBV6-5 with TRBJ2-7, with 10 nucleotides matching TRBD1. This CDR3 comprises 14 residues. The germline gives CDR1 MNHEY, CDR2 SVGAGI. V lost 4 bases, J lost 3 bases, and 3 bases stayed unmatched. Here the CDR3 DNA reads TGTGCCAGCAGTTCCCGGGACAGGGGCTACGAGCAGTACTTC. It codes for CASSSRDRGYEQYF.